The rows below give T cell receptor beta chains drawn from one sample of a study of blood T cell repertoires in COVID-19. The data were produced by immunoSEQ multiplex PCR, yet TCRdb's version contains in-frame clones alone and is incomplete. The table records 35,000 to 40,000 clones, roughly 90% of them present only once. Sequencing was done on a sample of peripheral blood. The receptors stem from a man aged 60 to 69 with active COVID-19. CDR3s include the opening cysteine and the closing phenylalanine or tryptophan. The D gene is left open where the match is weak. Some rows have no size entry. The others give once, few or many, or a class for an expanded clone.

size: NA
J: TRBJ1-1
V: TRBV5-1
D: TRBD1
CDR3: CASTRTGMNTEAFF
DNA: TGCGCCAGTACCCGGACAGGGATGAACACTGAAGCTTTCTTT

size: once
J: TRBJ2-5
V: TRBV5-1
D: TRBD1
CDR3: CASSLGGQGQETQYF
DNA: TGCGCCAGCAGCTTGGGGGGACAGGGGCAAGAGACCCAGTACTTC

size: NA
J: TRBJ2-2
V: TRBV5-4
D: NA
CDR3: CASSLGAGPTGELFF
DNA: TGTGCCAGCAGCTTGGGCGCAGGGCCCACCGGGGAGCTGTTTTTT

size: NA
J: TRBJ1-4
V: TRBV7-8
D: TRBD1
CDR3: CASSLDRVATNEKLFF
DNA: TGTGCCAGCAGCTTGGACAGGGTTGCAACTAATGAAAAACTGTTTTTT

size: NA
J: TRBJ1-2
V: TRBV5-1
D: TRBD1
CDR3: CASSPDRGRRGYTF
DNA: TGCGCCAGCAGCCCGGACAGGGGGCGCCGGGGCTACACCTTC

size: NA
J: TRBJ2-7
V: TRBV7-9
D: NA
CDR3: CASSRTDYEQYF
DNA: TGTGCCAGCAGCCGGACAGATTACGAGCAGTACTTC

size: NA
J: TRBJ2-7
V: TRBV19
D: TRBD1
CDR3: CASRADRGHEQYF
DNA: TGTGCCAGTAGGGCGGACAGGGGCCACGAGCAGTACTTC

size: NA
J: TRBJ2-3
V: TRBV10-1
D: TRBD1
CDR3: CASSEGQGATDTQYF
DNA: TGCGCCAGCAGTGAGGGACAGGGGGCTACAGATACGCAGTATTTT

size: NA
J: TRBJ1-1
V: TRBV19
D: NA
CDR3: CASSRQVFDTEAFF
DNA: TGTGCCAGTAGTCGACAGGTATTTGACACTGAAGCTTTCTTT

size: NA
J: TRBJ1-2
V: TRBV6-5
D: NA
CDR3: CASSYGPIKDGYTF
DNA: TGTGCCAGCAGTTACGGGCCCATTAAGGATGGCTACACCTTC

size: NA
J: TRBJ1-5
V: TRBV19
D: NA
CDR3: CASSEWNQPQHF
DNA: TGTGCCAGTAGTGAGTGGAATCAGCCCCAGCATTTT

size: NA
J: TRBJ2-7
V: TRBV7-9
D: TRBD2
CDR3: CATHGLAGDDYEQYF
DNA: TGTGCCACACATGGACTAGCGGGAGATGACTACGAGCAGTACTTC

size: NA
J: TRBJ1-2
V: TRBV6-2/TRBV6-3
D: NA
CDR3: CASSYSTESNYGYTF
DNA: TGTGCCAGCAGTTACTCCACAGAGTCTAACTATGGCTACACCTTC

size: NA
J: TRBJ2-6
V: TRBV4-2
D: NA
CDR3: CASSQDRTRGAGANVLTF
DNA: TGTGCCAGCAGCCAAGATCGTACCAGGGGCGCTGGGGCCAACGTCCTGACTTTC

size: NA
J: TRBJ2-6
V: TRBV19
D: NA
CDR3: CASSIGRGFGAGANVLTF
DNA: TGTGCCAGTAGTATAGGGAGGGGTTTCGGCGCTGGGGCCAACGTCCTGACTTTC

size: NA
J: TRBJ2-7
V: TRBV5-1
D: TRBD2
CDR3: CASSWGLAGTMDEQYF
DNA: TGCGCCAGCAGCTGGGGACTAGCGGGGACGATGGACGAGCAGTACTTC

size: NA
J: TRBJ1-2
V: TRBV10-3
D: NA
CDR3: CATAVGDGYTF
DNA: TGTGCCACGGCCGTCGGGGATGGCTACACCTTC

size: NA
J: TRBJ2-1
V: TRBV11-2
D: NA
CDR3: CASSAYRLGLGEQFF
DNA: TGTGCCAGCAGCGCATACCGACTAGGACTGGGTGAGCAGTTCTTC

size: NA
J: TRBJ1-4
V: TRBV7-2
D: NA
CDR3: CASSLGGSNEKLFF
DNA: TGTGCCAGCAGCTTAGGGGGCTCTAATGAAAAACTGTTTTTT

size: NA
J: TRBJ2-1
V: TRBV5-1
D: TRBD2
CDR3: CASSLGGTSGNNEQFF
DNA: TGCGCCAGCAGCTTGGGAGGGACTAGCGGAAACAATGAGCAGTTCTTC

size: NA
J: TRBJ2-1
V: TRBV24-1
D: TRBD1
CDR3: CATSDPGTGHNEQFF
DNA: TGTGCCACCAGTGATCCCGGGACAGGTCACAATGAGCAGTTCTTC

size: NA
J: TRBJ1-1
V: TRBV10-3
D: NA
CDR3: CAISGQPGEAFF
DNA: TGTGCCATCAGTGGACAGCCCGGAGAAGCTTTCTTT

size: NA
J: TRBJ1-5
V: TRBV19
D: NA
CDR3: CASTPGGKQPQHF
DNA: TGTGCCAGTACCCCTGGGGGGAAGCAGCCCCAGCATTTT

size: NA
J: TRBJ2-1
V: TRBV13
D: TRBD2
CDR3: CASSLAGGQFF
DNA: TGTGCCAGCAGTTTAGCGGGGGGGCAGTTCTTC

size: NA
J: TRBJ1-6
V: TRBV19
D: NA
CDR3: CASSMVRDSPLHF
DNA: TGTGCCAGTAGTATGGTCCGCGATTCACCCCTCCACTTT

size: NA
J: TRBJ2-2
V: TRBV5-6
D: TRBD2
CDR3: CASSFRLAPLTFGELFF
DNA: TGTGCCAGCAGCTTCAGACTAGCACCCTTGACATTCGGGGAGCTGTTTTTT

size: NA
J: TRBJ2-3
V: TRBV11-3
D: NA
CDR3: CASSLEGRPTDTQYF
DNA: TGTGCCAGCAGCTTAGAGGGCAGGCCAACAGATACGCAGTATTTT

size: NA
J: TRBJ2-5
V: TRBV5-8
D: TRBD2
CDR3: CASSLGLADKETQYF
DNA: TGTGCCAGCAGCTTGGGACTAGCGGATAAGGAGACCCAGTACTTC

size: NA
J: TRBJ2-7
V: TRBV24-1
D: TRBD1
CDR3: CAITTGQGLDEQYF
DNA: TGTGCCATCACAACCGGACAGGGGCTGGACGAGCAGTACTTC

size: NA
J: TRBJ1-5
V: TRBV6-5
D: NA
CDR3: CASNLDRYSNQPQHF
DNA: TGTGCCAGCAATCTCGACAGGTATAGCAATCAGCCCCAGCATTTT

size: NA
J: TRBJ2-7
V: TRBV28
D: TRBD2
CDR3: CASSLVTLGTSFYEQYF
DNA: TGTGCCAGCAGTTTAGTCACGCTCGGGACTAGTTTTTACGAGCAGTACTTC

size: NA
J: TRBJ2-1
V: TRBV5-1
D: TRBD2
CDR3: CASSPRLAVSYNEQFF
DNA: TGCGCCAGCAGCCCCCGACTAGCGGTCTCCTACAATGAGCAGTTCTTC

size: NA
J: TRBJ2-5
V: TRBV5-1
D: TRBD1
CDR3: CASSLGQGGETQYF
DNA: TGCGCCAGCAGCTTGGGACAGGGCGGAGAGACCCAGTACTTC

size: NA
J: TRBJ1-1
V: TRBV3-1/TRBV3-2
D: TRBD1
CDR3: CASASTGGTEAFF
DNA: TGTGCCAGCGCCTCTACAGGGGGCACTGAAGCTTTCTTT

size: medium-sized
J: TRBJ2-7
V: TRBV5-6
D: TRBD2
CDR3: CASSLARLAGGTYEQYF
DNA: TGTGCCAGCAGCTTGGCGAGACTAGCGGGAGGGACCTACGAGCAGTACTTC

size: NA
J: TRBJ2-7
V: TRBV5-1
D: TRBD2
CDR3: CASSSGTSEDEQYF
DNA: TGCGCCAGCAGCTCAGGGACTAGCGAGGACGAGCAGTACTTC

size: NA
J: TRBJ2-3
V: TRBV5-1
D: TRBD2
CDR3: CASSRAGLQDTQYF
DNA: TGCGCCAGCAGCAGAGCGGGACTCCAAGATACGCAGTATTTT

size: NA
J: TRBJ2-1
V: TRBV6-6
D: TRBD1
CDR3: CASSPGTDHNEQFF
DNA: TGTGCCAGCAGCCCCGGGACAGATCACAATGAGCAGTTCTTC

size: NA
J: TRBJ2-7
V: TRBV18
D: TRBD1
CDR3: CASSRDRGSYEQYF
DNA: TGTGCCAGCTCCCGGGACAGGGGCTCCTACGAGCAGTACTTC

size: NA
J: TRBJ2-7
V: TRBV5-6
D: NA
CDR3: CASSLWTLGYEQYF
DNA: TGTGCCAGCAGCTTATGGACTTTAGGATACGAGCAGTACTTC

size: NA
J: TRBJ2-2
V: TRBV5-8
D: NA
CDR3: CASSSIRDLYTGELFF
DNA: TGTGCCAGCAGCTCGATCCGGGACTTGTACACCGGGGAGCTGTTTTTT

size: NA
J: TRBJ2-1
V: TRBV7-3
D: TRBD2
CDR3: CASSPRTSYSYNEQFF
DNA: TGTGCCAGCAGCCCAAGGACTAGCTACTCTTACAATGAGCAGTTCTTC

size: NA
J: TRBJ1-1
V: TRBV29-1
D: TRBD1
CDR3: CSVRDRGNTEAFF
DNA: TGCAGCGTCCGGGACAGGGGGAACACTGAAGCTTTCTTT

size: NA
J: TRBJ2-1
V: TRBV18
D: TRBD2
CDR3: CASSPTSGSAYNEQFF
DNA: TGTGCCAGCTCACCGACTAGCGGGAGCGCCTACAATGAGCAGTTCTTC

size: NA
J: TRBJ2-1
V: TRBV29-1
D: TRBD2
CDR3: CSARLAGGLNEQFF
DNA: TGCAGCGCCCGACTAGCGGGAGGCCTCAATGAGCAGTTCTTC

size: NA
J: TRBJ2-2
V: TRBV7-9
D: TRBD2
CDR3: CASSPSSGTNTGELFF
DNA: TGTGCCAGCAGCCCCTCAAGCGGGACGAACACCGGGGAGCTGTTTTTT

size: NA
J: TRBJ2-7
V: TRBV4-1
D: NA
CDR3: CASSLPVGGSAEQYF
DNA: TGCGCCAGCAGCCTTCCAGTGGGAGGTTCTGCCGAGCAGTACTTC

size: NA
J: TRBJ2-5
V: TRBV9
D: TRBD1
CDR3: CASSATGRETQYF
DNA: TGTGCCAGCAGCGCGACAGGGCGGGAGACCCAGTACTTC